This TCR beta chain was retrieved from a study of Ad26.COV2.S vaccination and SARS-CoV-2 variants. Whole-study context: Enrollment placed the donor in the COV1001 Ad26.COV2.S trial arm. Overall study results and limits: People who got the vaccine or the placebo had similar non-spike TCR breadth. Individuals receiving vaccine had higher spike-specific TCR breadth than placebo recipients did.

Documented treatment: about 20 received Ad26.COV2.S at low or high dose, single or two shots; 5 received placebo; per-sample allocation not given. Sampling happened 63 days after the first vaccine or placebo injection. A remark on this clone: What it binds is unknown.

Here immunoSEQ multiplex PCR was the method, and the copy in TCRdb shows in-frame clones only, minus some. Of about 410,000 clones in the sample, approximately 90% were seen once. Trimming removed 4 bases at V and 16 bases at J, with 19 bases between. The CDR3 spans 13 residues. The germline gives CDR1 MNHEY, CDR2 SMNVEV (reference sequence). The V gene is TRBV27, the J gene TRBJ1-4; a weak D match, TRBD1 (6 bases). The starting material was peripheral blood, obtained in a trial of Ad26.COV2.S vaccine versus placebo. The source of this sequence is a person aged 18 to 59 who received the Ad26.COV2.S COVID-19 vaccine or a placebo. The CDR3 reads CASSSLGAGREFF. The CDR3 DNA follows: TGTGCCAGCAGTTCCTTGGGGGCCGGGCGTGAGTTTTTT. Full variable domain (remainder filled in from reference TRBV27 and TRBJ1-4): EAQVTQNPRYLITVTGKKLTVTCSQNMNHEYMSWYRQDPGLGLRQIYYSMNVEVTDKGDVPEGYKVSRKEKRNFPLILESPSPNQTSLYFCASSSLGAGREFFGSGTQLSVL.